The 32 T cell receptor beta chains below come from one sample, sequenced in a study of blood T cell repertoires in COVID-19. Clones were sequenced by immunoSEQ multiplex PCR, and TCRdb holds only the in-frame ones, with some missing. Of about 220,000 clones in the sample, roughly nine tenths are singletons; the top ten hold more than 2.5%. Input material: PBMCs or T cells enriched from blood (not recorded which). The receptors stem from a woman in her twenties or thirties who had recovered from COVID-19.

This chain uses TRBV5-1 with TRBJ1-3, with 7 bases fitting TRBD1. The germline CDR1 and CDR2 sequences are SGHRS and YFSETQ. The trim removed 2 bases at V and 1 base at J, leaving 9 bases unmatched. CDR3 length: 17 residues. This CDR3 is CASSFQTGASSGNTIYF. Here the CDR3 DNA reads TGCGCCAGCAGCTTCCAAACAGGGGCTTCGTCTGGAAACACCATATATTTT.

This chain joins TRBV5-5 and TRBJ1-2; TRBD1 matches 7 bases. The CDR3 contains 16 residues. V trimming: 2 bases; J trimming: 5 bases; junction bases outside the gene matches: 12. CDR1 is SGHKS and CDR2 is YYEKEE in the germline V gene (reference sequence). The CDR3 DNA sequence: TGTGCCAGCAGCTTAGACAGGGCCGCAATTTTATATGGCTACACCTTC. Translated: CASSLDRAAILYGYTF.

The chain combines TRBV11-3 with TRBJ1-1; 10 bases map to TRBD1. Losses at the gene ends were 5 bases for V and 5 bases for J; bases not matched to a gene: 5. This CDR3 contains 14 residues. The V gene's germline CDR1 is SGHNT and CDR2 YENEEA. CDR3: CASSIGTGATEAFF. As DNA, the CDR3 is TGTGCCAGCAGCATCGGGACAGGGGCGACTGAAGCTTTCTTT. Together with reference TRBV11-3 and TRBJ1-1, the CDR3 gives the full variable domain: EAGVVQSPRYKIIEKKQPVAFWCNPISGHNTLYWYLQNLGQGPELLIRYENEEAVDDSQLPKDRFSAERLKGVDSTLKIQPAELGDSAVYLCASSIGTGATEAFFGQGTRLTVV.

The rearrangement uses TRBV6-4 and TRBJ2-3; 8 bases map to TRBD2. This CDR3 comprises 15 residues. Germline assignment: CDR1 MRHNA and CDR2 SNTAGT. With 3 bases clipped from V and 3 bases from J, the junction kept 5 bases outside the gene matches. The CDR3 nucleotides are TGTGCCAGCAGTGAAACCGGGGGGGGGACAGATACGCAGTATTTT. Amino acid sequence: CASSETGGGTDTQYF.

This clone occurred once. V and J are TRBV2 and TRBJ1-2; the D gene is possibly TRBD1 (5 bases). CDR1 is SNHLY, CDR2 FYNNEI, per germline. The germline V and J ends were trimmed by 4 bases and 6 bases, with 15 bases remaining between them. This CDR3 spans 14 amino acids. In nucleotides, the CDR3 is TGTGCCAGCAGTGCTGAAAGGGGATTCCATGGCTACACCTTC. This translates into CASSAERGFHGYTF.

The rearrangement joins TRBV29-1 to TRBJ1-1; D is unresolved. V lost 4 bases, J lost 0 bases, and 9 bases lay in between. This CDR3 has 13 amino acids. CDR1 and CDR2 (germline): SQVTM, ANQGSEA. The CDR3 DNA is TGCAGCGTTGTCCAGGCACTGAACACTGAAGCTTTCTTT. Its translation is CSVVQALNTEAFF.

V is TRBV3-1 (or the pseudogene TRBV3-2) and J is TRBJ2-5, with TRBD2 matching over 11 bases. V lost 4 bases to trimming and J lost 5 bases; unmatched junction nucleotides: 18. This CDR3 is built from 19 residues. Germline V lookup: CDR1 LGHDT, CDR2 YNNKEL (reference sequence). DNA of the CDR3: TGTGCCAGCAGCCCCAAAGGACTAGCGGGCGGGCGGTTGGGCGAGACCCAGTACTTC. This gives the protein CASSPKGLAGGRLGETQYF.

The J gene is TRBJ1-1, the V gene TRBV6-5; D remains unclear. Looked up from germline, CDR1 is MNHEY and CDR2 is SVGAGI. This CDR3 comprises 13 residues. V gave up 8 bases and J gave up 4 bases, with 14 bases separating them. The DNA for the CDR3 is TGTGCCAGCTTGCGGGGATTGGCCACTGAAGCTTTCTTT. This codes for CASLRGLATEAFF.

The V call is TRBV4-2, the J call TRBJ2-1; no clear D. Between the trimmed V and J ends, which lost 3 bases and 3 bases, there was a span of 6 bases. This CDR3 has 13 amino acids. Per germline, CDR1 LGHNA and CDR2 YNFKEQ. The CDR3 DNA follows: TGTGCCAGCAGCCAGAGTAACTACAATGAGCAGTTCTTC. It encodes CASSQSNYNEQFF.

The V gene is TRBV11-2, the J gene TRBJ2-5, with D hard to call. V was cut by 6 bases and J by 5 bases, with 16 bases left in between. The length of the CDR3 is 14 residues. CDR1 and CDR2 (germline): SGHAT, FQNNGV. The CDR3 coding sequence is TGTGCCAGCAGTGGTAGTTCGGGTGACGAGACCCAGTACTTC. It translates to CASSGSSGDETQYF.

This clone was found a few times. The rearrangement uses TRBV6-5 and TRBJ2-3, with 11 bases lining up with TRBD2. The germline V gene encodes CDR1 MNHEY and CDR2 SVGAGI. V was pared by 11 bases and J by 4 bases, with 8 bases of the junction left unmatched. The CDR3 is made up of 14 amino acids. The CDR3 bases are TGTGCCGCGGGACTAGCGGACAAAGCAGATACGCAGTATTTT. Its translation is CAAGLADKADTQYF.

The chain combines TRBV2 with TRBJ2-3; tentative D call: TRBD1 (7 bases). Germline V gives CDR1 SNHLY, CDR2 FYNNEI. This CDR3 has 13 amino acids. V was clipped by 4 bases and J by 5 bases, with 10 bases between them. For the CDR3, the DNA is TGTGCCAGCAGTGTCAGGGGGGAAGATACGCAGTATTTT. Residues: CASSVRGEDTQYF.

The V call is TRBV5-6, the J call TRBJ1-2; D possibly corresponds to TRBD1 (6 bases). V lost 4 bases, J lost 4 bases, and 17 bases lay in between. Germline V gene sequence: CDR1 SGHDT, CDR2 YYEEEE. CDR3 length: 15 residues. CDR3 DNA sequence: TGTGCCAGCAGCCAGCTAAAGGCAGGGGCCTATGGCTACACCTTC. Its translation: CASSQLKAGAYGYTF.

The chain has TRBV3-1 (or the pseudogene TRBV3-2) and TRBJ1-1; D is unresolved. The V end lost 1 base, the J end lost 3 bases, and 12 bases lay between the germline ends. Germline CDR1 is LGHDT and CDR2 is YNNKEL (reference sequence). CDR3 length: 15 residues. This CDR3 reads CASSQGGRGYTEAFF. CDR3 nucleotides: TGTGCCAGCAGCCAAGGAGGGCGGGGTTACACTGAAGCTTTCTTT.

The CDR3 DNA reads TGTGCCAGCCATCGGACTACCCTCAAAAACATTCAGTACTTC. Protein product: CASHRTTLKNIQYF. This chain connects TRBV2 to TRBJ2-4; weak D call: TRBD2 (6 bases). V dropped 8 bases and J dropped 3 bases, with 14 bases sitting between them. The CDR3 spans 14 residues. The germline V gene encodes CDR1 SNHLY and CDR2 FYNNEI.

V and J are TRBV7-6 and TRBJ1-1, with 7 bases aligning to TRBD1. This CDR3 is built from 13 residues. With V trimmed by 7 bases and J by 4 bases, 6 bases remained unmatched. Germline loops: CDR1 SGHVS, CDR2 FNYEAQ. Written as DNA, the CDR3 is TGTGCCAGCACTGCACAGGGGAGCACTGAAGCTTTCTTT. Its protein product is CASTAQGSTEAFF. Full variable domain (outside the CDR3, taken from reference TRBV7-6 and TRBJ1-1): GAGVSQSPRYKVTKRGQDVALRCDPISGHVSLYWYRQALGQGPEFLTYFNYEAQQDKSGLPNDRFSAERPEGSISTLTIQRTEQRDSAMYRCASTAQGSTEAFFGQGTRLTVV.

This chain connects TRBV7-3 to TRBJ1-1; TRBD1 might be the D (5 bases). Trimming took off 4 bases at V and 1 base at J, with 7 bases between the two ends. Germline CDR1 and CDR2: SGHTA and FQGTGA. The CDR3 loop spans 13 amino acids. The CDR3 loop reads CASSSTGNTEAFF. The DNA for the CDR3 is TGTGCCAGCAGCTCCACAGGGAACACTGAAGCTTTCTTT.

V is TRBV2 and J is TRBJ2-1; 13 bases map to TRBD2. V lost 3 bases, J lost 7 bases, and 12 bases stayed unmatched. The CDR3 has 18 amino acids. Germline lookup yields CDR1 SNHLY and CDR2 FYNNEI. CDR3 region: CASSDRGLAGEFGNEQFF. CDR3 coding DNA: TGTGCCAGCAGTGATAGAGGACTAGCGGGGGAATTCGGAAATGAGCAGTTCTTC.

The genes are TRBV5-8 and TRBJ1-5; 7 bases are a match to TRBD1. This CDR3 is built from 16 residues. V lost 1 base to trimming and J lost 3 bases; unmatched junction nucleotides: 7. CDR1 is SGHTS, CDR2 YDEGEE, per germline. CDR3 DNA sequence: TGTGCCAGCAGCTTGCTGGGACAGAATCCCAATCAGCCCCAGCATTTT. Translation gives CASSLLGQNPNQPQHF.

This chain connects TRBV5-6 to TRBJ1-2; D perhaps matches TRBD1 (6 bases). Between the trimmed V and J ends, which lost 1 base and 6 bases, there was a span of 13 bases. The CDR3 contains 14 residues. Per the germline V gene, CDR1 is SGHDT and CDR2 is YYEEEE. The DNA for the CDR3 is TGTGCCAGCAGCTTGAGAAGGGGGTCTCATGGCTACACCTTC. It is translated as CASSLRRGSHGYTF.

The chain is built from TRBV7-6 and TRBJ2-1, with 8 bases aligning to TRBD2. The CDR3 covers 16 residues. Germline loops: CDR1 SGHVS, CDR2 FNYEAQ. Germline trimming cut 2 bases from V and 6 bases from J; bases unmatched to any gene: 9. Here the CDR3 DNA reads TGTGCCAGCAGCTTACTGTTCGGGCGGGGGGTCAATGAGCAGTTCTTC. This gives the protein CASSLLFGRGVNEQFF.

The chain employs TRBV3-1 (or the pseudogene TRBV3-2) and TRBJ1-1, with 10 bases identical to TRBD1. The V and J ends lost 4 bases and 4 bases, in that order; junction bases with no gene match: 21. Germline V gene sequence: CDR1 LGHDT, CDR2 YNNKEL (reference sequence). The CDR3 length is 20 residues. DNA of the CDR3: TGTGCCAGCAGCCGGAACCGGGACAGGGGCATTCCCGTGCTGGGCACTGAAGCTTTCTTT. Translation: CASSRNRDRGIPVLGTEAFF.

The chain combines TRBV19 with TRBJ2-6; 8 bases are a match to TRBD1. V shed 3 bases and J 2 bases; nucleotides not matched to a gene: 3. CDR1 and CDR2 (germline): LNHDA, SQIVND (reference sequence). This CDR3 has 16 amino acids. In nucleotides, the CDR3 is TGTGCCAGTAGTATGCAGGGGGCCACTGGGGCCAACGTCCTGACTTTC. Its translation: CASSMQGATGANVLTF.

The gene calls are TRBV19 and TRBJ1-3; TRBD1 matches at 7 bases. The length of the CDR3 is 17 residues. The germline V gene has CDR1 LNHDA and CDR2 SQIVND (reference sequence). Germline trimming cut 6 bases from V and 2 bases from J; bases unmatched to any gene: 13. CDR3 coding DNA: TGTGCCAGTAGCCGGGACAAGGGGACAGCTACTGGAAACACCATATATTTT. Amino acids: CASSRDKGTATGNTIYF.

The chain has TRBV25-1 and TRBJ2-6; D gene ambiguous. The CDR3 loop spans 17 amino acids. Trimming pared 1 base from V and 8 bases from J, leaving 18 bases between. Germline CDR1 MGHDK, CDR2 SYGVNS. CDR3 sequence reads: CASSELKQTSGPNVLTF. The CDR3 bases are TGTGCCAGCAGTGAATTGAAACAGACCTCTGGCCCCAACGTCCTGACTTTC. Variable domain in full (rest from reference TRBV25-1 and TRBJ2-6): EADIYQTPRYLVIGTGKKITLECSQTMGHDKMYWYQQDPGMELHLIHYSYGVNSTEKGDLSSESTVSRIRTEHFPLTLESARPSHTSQYLCASSELKQTSGPNVLTFGAGSRLTVL.

V usage is TRBV7-2 and J usage is TRBJ2-3, with D possibly TRBD2 on 5 matching bases. Germline V lookup: CDR1 SGHTA, CDR2 FQGNSA. The CDR3 is made up of 16 amino acids. The germline V and J ends were trimmed by 5 bases and 5 bases, with 20 bases remaining between them. CDR3 protein: CASSPWTPGGKDTQYF. CDR3 DNA: TGTGCCAGCAGCCCTTGGACTCCCGGAGGTAAAGATACGCAGTATTTT.

The gene calls are TRBV7-9 and TRBJ1-3, with D possibly being TRBD1 (5 bases). The ends were cut back, 2 bases at V and 0 bases at J, with 14 bases in the middle. From germline, CDR1 is SEHNR and CDR2 FQNEAQ (reference sequence). The length of the CDR3 is 17 residues. Written as DNA, the CDR3 is TGTGCCAGCAGCTTACAACAGGCCTTTGACTCTGGAAACACCATATATTTT. This codes for CASSLQQAFDSGNTIYF.

CDR3 bases: TGTGCCAGCAGCTTATCAGGGTTTGGTGGCTACACCTTC. Amino acid sequence: CASSLSGFGGYTF. The genes are TRBV7-8 and TRBJ1-2, with a possible D match to TRBD1 (5 bases). Trimming pared 2 bases from V and 7 bases from J, leaving 11 bases between. Per germline, CDR1 SGHVS and CDR2 FQNEAQ. The CDR3 loop spans 13 amino acids.

The rearrangement uses TRBV6-2 or TRBV6-3 and TRBJ1-1, with a weak D call TRBD1 (5 bases). From germline, CDR1 is MNHEY and CDR2 SVGEGT. The CDR3 runs to 15 residues. V lost 0 bases, J lost 6 bases, and 14 bases lay in between. The CDR3 DNA reads TGTGCCAGCAGTTACTCGACCAGGGCTGGGGCTGAAGCTTTCTTT. It yields the protein CASSYSTRAGAEAFF.

This clone was seen a single time. The chain couples TRBV7-3 to TRBJ2-3; weak D call: TRBD2 (7 bases). The V and J ends lost 5 bases and 5 bases respectively, with 23 bases between them. The CDR3 is made up of 17 amino acids. The germline V gene has CDR1 SGHTA and CDR2 FQGTGA. The DNA of the CDR3 is TGTGCCAGCAGCGCCTGGGGGGGGCGCAGGGCGGGAGATACGCAGTATTTT. Translation: CASSAWGGRRAGDTQYF. The full variable domain, with the rest looked up from reference TRBV7-3 and TRBJ2-3, is GAGVSQTPSNKVTEKGKYVELRCDPISGHTALYWYRQSLGQGPEFLIYFQGTGAADDSGLPNDRFFAVRPEGSVSTLKIQRTERGDSAVYLCASSAWGGRRAGDTQYFGPGTRLTVL.

The rearrangement links TRBV18 to TRBJ1-3, with D unclear. This CDR3 region has 15 residues. The V and J ends lost 4 bases and 4 bases respectively, with 14 bases between them. Germline CDR1 and CDR2: KGHSH and LQKENI. CDR3: CASSLSGEMGNTIYF. CDR3 in DNA: TGTGCCAGCTCACTCTCGGGAGAAATGGGAAACACCATATATTTT.

The chain uses TRBV6-2 or TRBV6-3 and TRBJ1-1; D gene unclear. The CDR3 consists of 15 residues. Trimming left V 2 bases short and J 1 base short, with 11 bases between. Looked up from germline, CDR1 is MNHEY and CDR2 is SVGEGT. The CDR3 DNA is TGTGCCAGCAGTTACAACAACCTTGGGAACACTGAAGCTTTCTTT. Translated, it gives CASSYNNLGNTEAFF.